This TCR beta chain was identified in a study of blood T cell repertoires in COVID-19. About the research overall: From T cells, B-cell-depleted T cells, or PBMCs came the material, which was cDNA or gDNA.

Original handling: Scientists estimated how many nucleated cells there were by amplifying reference gene primers. The protocol was immunoSEQ multiplex PCR, while the TCRdb copy is restricted to in-frame clones and leaves out a portion. V and J calls plus clone size are reproduced from that table; the DNA served to infer D and trimming. Of roughly 220,000 clones in the sample, about 83% were seen once. The age range of participants was about 18 to 90 years, with residence in more than 20 US areas. Worth noting for this clone: This sample includes further DNA sequences coding for the same CDR3.

The germline gives CDR1 KGHDR, CDR2 SFDVKD. The length of the CDR3 is 17 residues. After removal of 0 bases from V and 2 bases from J, the junction contained 5 bases not matched to a gene. Sequences were obtained from PBMCs or T cells enriched from blood (not recorded which). The gene calls are TRBV24-1 and TRBJ2-3, with 9 bases that match TRBD2. This TCR came from a woman aged 40 to 49 who had recovered from COVID-19. The CDR3 loop reads CATSDLAAGGYTDTQYF. The CDR3 nucleotides are TGTGCCACCAGTGATTTGGCAGCGGGAGGATACACAGATACGCAGTATTTT.